What follows describes a single T cell receptor beta chain. This clonotype was observed a few times. This clone's antigen is unknown. Qualities for individual bases were not recorded, and no much larger clone is one base off. Reading from cysteine to phenylalanine, the CDR3 counts 13 amino acids. Only the CDR3 portion is preserved as DNA: 39 bases, with reading frame beginning at the first base. Trimming at the junction amounts to 6 bases on V and 1 base on J, and the germline ends lie 9 bases apart. From the germline V gene, CDR1 is ENHRY and CDR2 is SYGVKD. The sample is drawn from a study of response to subunit inactivated influenza vaccine (dated by TCRdb to the late 2010s). As for the study more broadly: The study used deep quantitative T cell receptor repertoire profiling to track responses to a trivalent subunit inactivated influenza vaccine.

The method was RT-PCR. Sequencing instrument: Illumina HiSeq 2500. The raw public data were reprocessed by TCRdb itself: fastp quality trimming at Q25, MiXCR clonotype calling, in-frame beta chains only. Duplicate CDR3 protein sequences are folded into a single record with the most common DNA and genes. This sample lists about 180,000 distinct CDR3 sequences; about a tenth were detected once. The top ten clones comprise approximately 10% of the sample. What the study reported, not specific to this receptor: The authors proposed that each seasonal influenza vaccination may bring in only a limited number of new T cells.

Recombination connected TRBV10-3 to TRBJ2-5; the best D guess is TRBD2, with 5 bases matching. Sequences were derived from non-naive T cells sorted from PBMCs, sampled on the day of vaccination. The cell subset or site label, read with the paper, signifies: memory T cell fraction. The TCR was taken from a man aged 50-60 years who received an inactivated influenza vaccine. Donor details come from another sample of the same person, matched by shared clones. For the CDR3, the sequence is CAIRRAAQETQYF. At the DNA level, the sequence is TGTGCCATCAGGAGGGCGGCCCAAGAGACCCAGTACTTC.